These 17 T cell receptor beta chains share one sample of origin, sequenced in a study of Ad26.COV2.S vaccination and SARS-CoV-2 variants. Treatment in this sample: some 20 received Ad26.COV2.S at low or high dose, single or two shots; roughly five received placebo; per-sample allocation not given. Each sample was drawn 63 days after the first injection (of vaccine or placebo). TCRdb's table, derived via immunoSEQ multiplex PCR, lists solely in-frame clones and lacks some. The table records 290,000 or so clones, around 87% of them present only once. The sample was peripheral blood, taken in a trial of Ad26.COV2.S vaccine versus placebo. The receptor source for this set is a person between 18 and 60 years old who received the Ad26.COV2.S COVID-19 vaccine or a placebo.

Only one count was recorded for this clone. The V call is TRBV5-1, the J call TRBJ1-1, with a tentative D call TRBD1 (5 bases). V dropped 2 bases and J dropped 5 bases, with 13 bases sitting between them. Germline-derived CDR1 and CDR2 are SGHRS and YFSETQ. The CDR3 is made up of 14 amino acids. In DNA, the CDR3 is TGCGCCAGCAGCTTACCAGGGCGGGGTACTGAAGCTTTCTTT. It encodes CASSLPGRGTEAFF.

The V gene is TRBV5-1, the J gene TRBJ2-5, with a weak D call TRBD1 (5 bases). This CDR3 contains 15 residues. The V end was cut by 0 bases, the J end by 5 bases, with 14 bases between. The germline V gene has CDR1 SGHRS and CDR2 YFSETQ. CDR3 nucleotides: TGCGCCAGCAGCTTGGAGGGGAACGTAGTGGAGACCCAGTACTTC. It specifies CASSLEGNVVETQYF.

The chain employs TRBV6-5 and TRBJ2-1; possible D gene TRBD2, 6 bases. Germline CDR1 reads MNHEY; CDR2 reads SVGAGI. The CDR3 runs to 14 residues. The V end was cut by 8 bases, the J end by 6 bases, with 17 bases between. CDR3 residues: CASASGLVSNEQFF. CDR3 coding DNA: TGTGCCAGCGCCAGCGGGCTGGTCAGCAATGAGCAGTTCTTC.

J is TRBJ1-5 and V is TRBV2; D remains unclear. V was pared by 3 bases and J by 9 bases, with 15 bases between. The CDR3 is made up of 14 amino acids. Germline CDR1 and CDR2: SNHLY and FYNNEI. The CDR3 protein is CASSEVSGVGPQHF. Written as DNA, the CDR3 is TGTGCCAGCAGTGAGGTGTCAGGCGTCGGGCCCCAGCATTTT.

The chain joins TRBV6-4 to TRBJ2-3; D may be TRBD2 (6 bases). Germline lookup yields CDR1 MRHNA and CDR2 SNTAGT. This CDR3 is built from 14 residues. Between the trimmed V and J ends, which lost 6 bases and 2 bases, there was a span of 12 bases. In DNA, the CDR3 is TGTGCCAGCAGGGAGTCGGGGGTCACAGATACGCAGTATTTT. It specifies CASRESGVTDTQYF.

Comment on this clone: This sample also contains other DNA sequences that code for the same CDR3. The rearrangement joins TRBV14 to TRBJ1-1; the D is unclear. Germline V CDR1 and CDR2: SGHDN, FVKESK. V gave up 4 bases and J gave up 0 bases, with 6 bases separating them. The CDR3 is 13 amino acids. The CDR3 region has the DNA TGTGCCAGCAGCCTACGATTGAACACTGAAGCTTTCTTT. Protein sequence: CASSLRLNTEAFF.

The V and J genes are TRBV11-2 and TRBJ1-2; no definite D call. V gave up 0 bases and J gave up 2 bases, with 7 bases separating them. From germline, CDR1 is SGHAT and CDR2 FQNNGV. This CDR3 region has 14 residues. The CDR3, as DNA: TGTGCCAGCAGCTTAGAAATAGGAAACTATGGCTACACCTTC. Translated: CASSLEIGNYGYTF.

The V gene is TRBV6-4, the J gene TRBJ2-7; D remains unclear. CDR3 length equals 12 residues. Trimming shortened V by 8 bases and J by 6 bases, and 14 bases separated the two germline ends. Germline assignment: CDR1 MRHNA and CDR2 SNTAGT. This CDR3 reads CASLESPSEQYF. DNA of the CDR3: TGTGCCAGCCTAGAATCTCCCTCCGAGCAGTACTTC.

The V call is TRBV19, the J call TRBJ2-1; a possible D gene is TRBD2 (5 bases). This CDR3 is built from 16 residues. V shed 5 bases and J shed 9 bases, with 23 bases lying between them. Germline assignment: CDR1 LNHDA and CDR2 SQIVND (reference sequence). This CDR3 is CASSPRVSSVGGEQFF. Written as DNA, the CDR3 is TGTGCCAGTAGTCCCCGAGTCAGTAGCGTCGGCGGTGAGCAGTTCTTC.

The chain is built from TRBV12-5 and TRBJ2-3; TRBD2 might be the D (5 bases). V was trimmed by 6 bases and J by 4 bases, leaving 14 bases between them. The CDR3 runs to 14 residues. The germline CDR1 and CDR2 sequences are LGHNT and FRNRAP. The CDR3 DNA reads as TGTGCTAGTGGGGTCAGTGGAGGCTCAGATACGCAGTATTTT. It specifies CASGVSGGSDTQYF.

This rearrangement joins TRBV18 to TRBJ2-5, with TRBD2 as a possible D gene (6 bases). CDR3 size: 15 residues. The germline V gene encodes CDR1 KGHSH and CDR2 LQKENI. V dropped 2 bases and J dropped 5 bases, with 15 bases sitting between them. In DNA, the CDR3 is TGTGCCAGCTCACCAGGGACGGGAGACGGGGAGACCCAGTACTTC. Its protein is CASSPGTGDGETQYF.

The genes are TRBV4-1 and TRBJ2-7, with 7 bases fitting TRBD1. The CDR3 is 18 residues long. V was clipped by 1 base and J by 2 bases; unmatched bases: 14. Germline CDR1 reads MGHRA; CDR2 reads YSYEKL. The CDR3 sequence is CASSQASSTGLPAYEQYF. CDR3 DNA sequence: TGCGCCAGCAGCCAAGCCAGTTCGACAGGGCTCCCCGCCTACGAGCAGTACTTC.

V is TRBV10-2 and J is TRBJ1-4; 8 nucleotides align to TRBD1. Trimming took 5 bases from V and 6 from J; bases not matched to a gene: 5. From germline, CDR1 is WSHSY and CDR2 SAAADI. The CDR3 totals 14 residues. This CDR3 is CASSRTGGDEKLFF. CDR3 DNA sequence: TGCGCCAGCAGTCGAACAGGGGGGGATGAAAAACTGTTTTTT.

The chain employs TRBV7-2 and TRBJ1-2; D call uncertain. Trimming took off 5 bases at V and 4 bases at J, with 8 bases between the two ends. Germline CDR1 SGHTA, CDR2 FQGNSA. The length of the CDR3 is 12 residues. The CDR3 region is CASSLELYGYTF. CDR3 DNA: TGTGCCAGCAGCCTCGAGCTCTATGGCTACACCTTC.

CDR3 in amino acids: CATSRDGSVAFF. The DNA for the CDR3 is TGTGCCACCAGCAGAGATGGGTCAGTTGCGTTCTTC. The chain has TRBV15 and TRBJ2-1, with D unclear. The CDR3 is 12 residues long. Trimming took off 0 bases at V and 15 bases at J, with 12 bases between the two ends. Germline V gives CDR1 LNHNV, CDR2 YYDKDF (reference sequence).

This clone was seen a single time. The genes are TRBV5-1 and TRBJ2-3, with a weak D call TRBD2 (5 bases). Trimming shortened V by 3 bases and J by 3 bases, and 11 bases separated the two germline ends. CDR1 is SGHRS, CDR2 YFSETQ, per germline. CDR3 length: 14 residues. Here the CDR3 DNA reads TGCGCCAGCAGCTACGGACTTCAAACAGATACGCAGTATTTT. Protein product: CASSYGLQTDTQYF.

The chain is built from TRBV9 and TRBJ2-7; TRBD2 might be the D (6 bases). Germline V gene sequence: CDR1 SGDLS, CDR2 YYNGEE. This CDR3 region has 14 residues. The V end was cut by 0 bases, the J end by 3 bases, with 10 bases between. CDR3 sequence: CASSVALADYEQYF. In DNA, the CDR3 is TGTGCCAGCAGCGTAGCACTAGCCGACTACGAGCAGTACTTC.